This TCR beta chain is from a study of T cell repertoires in cytomegalovirus infection. Study context: In public TCR beta signatures, there were indications of both CMV infection and matching HLA type.

The length of the CDR3 is 13 residues. The V gene's germline CDR1 is KGHDR and CDR2 SFDVKD. Trimming took 4 bases from V and 3 from J; bases not matched to a gene: 1. From the reads, TCRdb called clonotypes with MiXCR, one entry per CDR3 protein. The data hold fewer than 550,000 distinct CDR3 sequences, with approximately 30% observed a single time. This clonotype was obtained from a human donor in good health (CMV status not recorded). Some clones in this sample may be carry-over from other donors' samples. The chain combines TRBV24-1 with TRBJ1-1; TRBD1 matches at 7 bases. The sequenced material came from PBMCs. CDR3 region: CATSDGTDTEAFF. The CDR3 DNA reads TGTGCCACCAGTGACGGGACAGACACTGAAGCTTTCTTT.